These 24 T cell receptor beta chains originate from one sample sequenced in a study of T-cell memory formation after mild COVID-19. TCRdb passed the 5' RACE reads through MiXCR, listing each CDR3 protein once. The table lists hundreds of thousands of distinct CDR3 sequences, approximately 27% of them singletons. The sample taken for sequencing was PBMCs or a T cell subset sorted from them (not recorded which). These receptors all come from an adult woman who had mild COVID-19 (a few samples of this study predate the infection). Cell type and time point are not known.

This chain connects TRBV2 to TRBJ2-2, with TRBD2 matching over 8 bases. CDR3 length: 13 amino acids. Germline values: CDR1 SNHLY, CDR2 FYNNEI. J gave up 7 bases and V 6 bases, and 4 bases lay outside the gene matches. Here the CDR3 reads CASSRGGLGELFF. DNA for the CDR3: TGTGCCAGCAGCCGGGGGGGCCTCGGGGAGCTGTTTTTT. Complete variable domain (other parts from reference TRBV2 and TRBJ2-2): EPEVTQTPSHQVTQMGQEVILRCVPISNHLYFYWYRQILGQKVEFLVSFYNNEISEKSEIFDDQFSVERPDGSNFTLKIRSTKLEDSAMYFCASSRGGLGELFFGEGSRLTVL.

This clonotype was counted a few times. This chain joins TRBV24-1 and TRBJ2-2, with D unresolved. V lost 2 bases and J lost 1, with 7 bases in between. Germline V lookup: CDR1 KGHDR, CDR2 SFDVKD. The length of the CDR3 is 15 residues. CDR3 sequence: CATSDSRLNTGELFF. CDR3 DNA: TGTGCCACCAGTGATTCCAGGCTGAACACCGGGGAGCTGTTTTTT.

The genes are TRBV15 and TRBJ2-3, with 9 bases identical to TRBD2. With V trimmed by 3 bases and J by 7 bases, 8 bases remained unmatched. The CDR3 is 15 residues long. Germline values: CDR1 LNHNV, CDR2 YYDKDF (reference sequence). Written as DNA, the CDR3 is TGTGCCACCAGCAGCATAGCGGGAGTATGGAATACGCAGTATTTT. Its translation: CATSSIAGVWNTQYF. The variable domain in full, with the rest retrieved from reference TRBV15 and TRBJ2-3, is DAMVIQNPRYQVTQFGKPVTLSCSQTLNHNVMYWYQQKSSQAPKLLFHYYDKDFNNEADTPDNFQSRRPNTSFCFLDIRSPGLGDTAMYLCATSSIAGVWNTQYFGPGTRLTVL.

This rearrangement joins TRBV24-1 to TRBJ1-2; D is perhaps TRBD1 (6 bases). The ends were cut back, 0 bases at V and 10 bases at J, with 11 bases in the middle. This CDR3 spans 13 amino acids. Per the germline V gene, CDR1 is KGHDR and CDR2 is SFDVKD. This chain's CDR3 is CATSDLTGKTYTF. The CDR3 DNA sequence: TGTGCCACCAGTGATTTGACAGGGAAAACCTACACCTTC.

The J gene is TRBJ1-5, the V gene TRBV25-1, with 8 bases fitting TRBD1. The V and J ends lost 4 bases and 8 bases, in that order; junction bases with no gene match: 7. The CDR3 loop spans 14 amino acids. Per the germline V gene, CDR1 is MGHDK and CDR2 is SYGVNS. The DNA for the CDR3 is TGTGCCAGCAGTGCAACAGGGGGGTATGAGCCCCAGCATTTT. It translates to CASSATGGYEPQHF.

The chain combines TRBV12-3 or TRBV12-4 with TRBJ1-2; D not certain. This CDR3 is 14 amino acids long. Between the trimmed V and J ends, which lost 0 bases and 4 bases, there was a span of 9 bases. The CDR3 DNA is TGTGCCAGCAGTTTAGCAGGCAGCCGCTATGGCTACACCTTC. Encoded protein: CASSLAGSRYGYTF.

V and J are TRBV20-1 and TRBJ2-3; 11 nucleotides line up with TRBD2. This CDR3 region has 15 residues. With V trimmed by 3 bases and J by 6 bases, 8 bases remained unmatched. Germline V lookup: CDR1 DFQATT, CDR2 SNEGSKA (reference sequence). For the CDR3, the DNA is TGCAGTGCTAGCCCCACTAGCGGGAGTGGCGATACGCAGTATTTT. Amino acid sequence: CSASPTSGSGDTQYF.

This rearrangement joins TRBV29-1 to TRBJ2-3, with 11 bases fitting TRBD2. The CDR3 consists of 15 residues. Germline CDR1 and CDR2: SQVTM and ANQGSEA. The V gene end was trimmed by 3 bases and the J gene end by 5 bases; junction bases not matched to a gene: 7. CDR3 residues: CSVEATSGKVDTQYF. For the CDR3, the DNA is TGCAGCGTTGAGGCGACTAGCGGGAAGGTAGATACGCAGTATTTT.

The CDR3: CASTLQGRSPLHF. The CDR3 region has the DNA TGTGCCAGCACCCTACAGGGTCGGTCACCCCTCCACTTT. This chain joins TRBV7-8 and TRBJ1-6, with D perhaps matching TRBD1 (6 bases). Looked up from germline, CDR1 is SGHVS and CDR2 is FQNEAQ. V lost 7 bases, J lost 10 bases, and 14 bases lay in between. The CDR3 extends over 13 amino acids.

The gene calls are TRBV7-8 and TRBJ2-5; 10 bases agree with TRBD2. Germline loops: CDR1 SGHVS, CDR2 FQNEAQ. The CDR3 totals 15 residues. Trimming at V came to 0 bases and at J to 4 bases, leaving 2 bases not matched to a gene. CDR3: CASSLALAGIETQYF. CDR3 nucleotide sequence: TGTGCCAGCAGCTTAGCACTAGCGGGAATAGAGACCCAGTACTTC.

The chain has TRBV13 and TRBJ2-7, with D maybe TRBD2 (5 bases). With 5 bases removed from V and 0 bases from J, the gap between germline ends came to 17 bases. Per the germline V gene, CDR1 is PRHDT and CDR2 is FYEKMQ (reference sequence). CDR3 length: 16 residues. In nucleotides, the CDR3 is TGTGCCAGCAGCATACGGGGTGCCGGTACCTCCTACGAGCAGTACTTC. Translating gives CASSIRGAGTSYEQYF.

The sample holds a few counts of this clonotype. The CDR3 DNA sequence: TGTGCCAGCTCTCCTAGCGGAGCCTACAATGAGCAGTTCTTC. Translation gives CASSPSGAYNEQFF. The rearrangement uses TRBV18 and TRBJ2-1; 7 bases fit TRBD2. CDR1 and CDR2 (germline): KGHSH, LQKENI. The CDR3 runs 14 residues. The trim removed 6 bases at V and 2 bases at J, leaving 4 bases unmatched.

In this sample, this clonotype turned up a few times. J is TRBJ2-7 and V is TRBV3-1; TRBD1 matches at 8 bases. CDR1 is LGHDT, CDR2 YNNKEL, per germline (reference sequence). The trim removed 3 bases at V and 7 bases at J, leaving 11 bases unmatched. The CDR3 is made up of 15 amino acids. As DNA, the CDR3 is TGTGCCAGCAGCCAGGGTTACGGACAGGGAAGGGAGCAGTACTTC. Its translation: CASSQGYGQGREQYF.

The chain joins TRBV27 to TRBJ2-7; D call uncertain. Trimming stripped 4 bases from V and 3 bases from J, with 13 bases between. In germline, CDR1 is MNHEY, CDR2 SMNVEV (reference sequence). The CDR3 length is 14 residues. The CDR3 nucleotides read TGTGCCAGCAGTTCGGTCACCTCTCGCTACGAGCAGTACTTC. It translates to CASSSVTSRYEQYF.

This clonotype was counted only a few times. This chain joins TRBV11-2 and TRBJ2-7; D is undetermined. Looked up from germline, CDR1 is SGHAT and CDR2 is FQNNGV. This CDR3 has 13 residues. Trimming removed 5 bases at V and 3 bases at J, with 11 bases between. CDR3 nucleotides: TGTGCCAGCAGCCGTTTCGACCTCTACGAGCAGTACTTC. The encoded protein is CASSRFDLYEQYF.

The sample holds a few counts of this clonotype. V gene TRBV7-2 combines with J gene TRBJ2-3, with D unresolved. Per the germline V gene, CDR1 is SGHTA and CDR2 is FQGNSA. The CDR3 length is 13 residues. The V and J ends lost 3 bases and 2 bases respectively, with 6 bases between them. The CDR3 coding sequence is TGTGCCAGCAGCTTTGACTTCACAGATACGCAGTATTTT. Its protein product is CASSFDFTDTQYF.

The V call is TRBV12-3 or TRBV12-4, the J call TRBJ2-3; TRBD2 agrees at 16 bases. V was pared by 7 bases and J by 3 bases, with 13 bases of the junction left unmatched. The CDR3 is 19 residues long. The CDR3 reads CASTMGLAGGPGGTDTQYF. CDR3 DNA sequence: TGTGCCAGCACCATGGGACTAGCGGGAGGGCCGGGTGGAACAGATACGCAGTATTTT.

In its sample, this clonotype was seen many times. The V gene is TRBV27, the J gene TRBJ2-1, with unresolved D. CDR1 and CDR2 from the germline V gene are MNHEY and SMNVEV (reference sequence). There are 15 residues in the CDR3. Trimming took off 4 bases at V and 5 bases at J, with 15 bases between the two ends. The chain's CDR3 is CASSSGPPVDNEQFF. CDR3 DNA sequence: TGTGCCAGCAGTTCCGGACCGCCCGTAGACAATGAGCAGTTCTTC.

This chain uses TRBV29-1 with TRBJ1-2; TRBD1 matches 7 bases. The germline V gene has CDR1 SQVTM and CDR2 ANQGSEA. Losses at the gene ends were 5 bases for V and 8 bases for J; bases not matched to a gene: 8. CDR3 length: 12 amino acids. In nucleotides, the CDR3 is TGCAGCGTTACAGGGGTGGGTGACGGCTACACCTTC. Translating it yields CSVTGVGDGYTF.

V gene TRBV18 combines with J gene TRBJ2-3; 10 bases agree with TRBD2. Germline CDR1 is KGHSH and CDR2 is LQKENI. V lost 1 base to trimming and J lost 3 bases; unmatched junction nucleotides: 4. There are 16 residues in the CDR3. CDR3 region: CASSPLTTSGTDTQYF. Here the CDR3 DNA reads TGTGCCAGCTCACCACTCACGACTAGCGGGACAGATACGCAGTATTTT.

V gene TRBV11-2 combines with J gene TRBJ2-3; weak D call: TRBD1 (5 bases). The CDR3 extends over 13 amino acids. Germline V gene sequence: CDR1 SGHAT, CDR2 FQNNGV. Trimming left V 7 bases short and J 1 base short, with 9 bases between. As DNA, the CDR3 is TGTGCCAGCATTCAGGGTCGCACAGATACGCAGTATTTT. This translates into CASIQGRTDTQYF.

This clonotype showed up many times. The rearrangement uses TRBV7-2 and TRBJ2-7; D gene unclear. V was trimmed by 5 bases and J by 2 bases, leaving 4 bases between them. Germline CDR1 SGHTA, CDR2 FQGNSA. The CDR3 runs to 11 residues. The CDR3 region is CASSAAYEQYF. The DNA of the CDR3 is TGTGCCAGCAGCGCCGCCTACGAGCAGTACTTC.

The chain joins TRBV24-1 to TRBJ2-7; possibly TRBD1 for D (6 bases). This CDR3 comprises 13 residues. V lost 7 bases, J lost 0 bases, and 9 bases lay in between. Germline CDR1 KGHDR, CDR2 SFDVKD. CDR3 amino acids: CATRDSFSYEQYF. CDR3 nucleotide sequence: TGTGCCACCAGGGACAGCTTCTCCTACGAGCAGTACTTC.

This clonotype was observed a handful of times. This sequence joins TRBV7-9 and TRBJ1-2; possible D gene TRBD1, 6 bases. The CDR3 totals 16 residues. Per the germline V gene, CDR1 is SEHNR and CDR2 is FQNEAQ (reference sequence). Trimming took off 8 bases at V and 2 bases at J, with 21 bases between the two ends. This CDR3 reads CASWGPAPRVNYGYTF. The CDR3 DNA is TGTGCCAGCTGGGGGCCTGCTCCTCGGGTAAACTATGGCTACACCTTC.